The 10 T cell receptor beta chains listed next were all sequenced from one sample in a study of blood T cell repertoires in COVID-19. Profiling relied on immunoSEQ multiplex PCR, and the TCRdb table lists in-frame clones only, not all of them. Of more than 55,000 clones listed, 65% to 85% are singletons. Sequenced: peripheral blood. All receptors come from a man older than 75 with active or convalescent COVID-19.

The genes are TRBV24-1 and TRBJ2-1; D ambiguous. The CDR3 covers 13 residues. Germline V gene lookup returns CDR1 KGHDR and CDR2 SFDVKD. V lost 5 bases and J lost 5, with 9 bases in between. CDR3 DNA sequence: TGTGCCACCAGTGGAGGCCGGGACAATGAGCAGTTCTTC. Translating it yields CATSGGRDNEQFF.

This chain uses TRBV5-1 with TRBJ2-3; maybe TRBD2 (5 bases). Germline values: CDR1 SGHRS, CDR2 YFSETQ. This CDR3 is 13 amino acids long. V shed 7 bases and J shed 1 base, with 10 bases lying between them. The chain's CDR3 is CASASGGTDTQYF. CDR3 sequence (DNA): TGCGCCAGCGCAAGCGGCGGCACAGATACGCAGTATTTT. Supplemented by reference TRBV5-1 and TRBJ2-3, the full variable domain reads KAGVTQTPRYLIKTRGQQVTLSCSPISGHRSVSWYQQTPGQGLQFLFEYFSETQRNKGNFPGRFSGRQFSNSRSEMNVSTLELGDSALYLCASASGGTDTQYFGPGTRLTVL.

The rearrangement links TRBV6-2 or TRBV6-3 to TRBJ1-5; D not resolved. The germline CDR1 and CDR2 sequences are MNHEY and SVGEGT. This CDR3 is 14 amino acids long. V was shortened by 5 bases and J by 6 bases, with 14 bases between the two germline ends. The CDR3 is CASSRGIWLQPQHF. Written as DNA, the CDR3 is TGTGCCAGCAGTCGAGGAATTTGGCTTCAGCCCCAGCATTTT.

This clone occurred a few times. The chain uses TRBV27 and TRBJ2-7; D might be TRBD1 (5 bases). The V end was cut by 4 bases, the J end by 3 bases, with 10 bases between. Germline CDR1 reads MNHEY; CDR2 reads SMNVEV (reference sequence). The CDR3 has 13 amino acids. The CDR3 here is CASSWTPYYEQYF. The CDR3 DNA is TGTGCCAGCAGTTGGACACCCTACTACGAGCAGTACTTC.

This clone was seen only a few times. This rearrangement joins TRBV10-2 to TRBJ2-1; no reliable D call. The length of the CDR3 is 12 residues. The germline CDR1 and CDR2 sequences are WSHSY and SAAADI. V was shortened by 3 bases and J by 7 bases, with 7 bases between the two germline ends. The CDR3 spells CASSDQMNEQFF. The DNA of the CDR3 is TGCGCCAGCAGTGACCAGATGAATGAGCAGTTCTTC.

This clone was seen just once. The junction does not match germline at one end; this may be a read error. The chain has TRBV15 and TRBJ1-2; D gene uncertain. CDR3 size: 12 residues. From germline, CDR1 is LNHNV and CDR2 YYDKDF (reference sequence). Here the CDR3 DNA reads TGTGCCACCAGCAGAGATGGACTCGGAGGGAGCTTC. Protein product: CATSRDGLGGSF.

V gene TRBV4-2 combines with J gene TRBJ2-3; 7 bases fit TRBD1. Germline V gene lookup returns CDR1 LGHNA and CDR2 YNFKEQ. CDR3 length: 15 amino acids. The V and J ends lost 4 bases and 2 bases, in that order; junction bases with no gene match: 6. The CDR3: CASSLKGANTDTQYF. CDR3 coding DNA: TGTGCCAGCAGCCTAAAGGGGGCAAACACAGATACGCAGTATTTT.

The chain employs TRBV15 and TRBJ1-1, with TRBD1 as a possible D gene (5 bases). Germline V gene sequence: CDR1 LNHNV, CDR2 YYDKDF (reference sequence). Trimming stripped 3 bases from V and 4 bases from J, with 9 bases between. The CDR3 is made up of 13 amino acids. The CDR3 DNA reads TGTGCCACCAGCAGGGATGACAGCACTGAAGCTTTCTTT. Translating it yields CATSRDDSTEAFF.

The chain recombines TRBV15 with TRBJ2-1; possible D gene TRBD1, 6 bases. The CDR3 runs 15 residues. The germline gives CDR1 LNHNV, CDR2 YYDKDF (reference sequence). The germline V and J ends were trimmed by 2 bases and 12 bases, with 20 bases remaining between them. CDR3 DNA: TGTGCCACCAGCAGACCACCCAGGGGTGTCATTGGGCAGTTCTTC. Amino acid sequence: CATSRPPRGVIGQFF.

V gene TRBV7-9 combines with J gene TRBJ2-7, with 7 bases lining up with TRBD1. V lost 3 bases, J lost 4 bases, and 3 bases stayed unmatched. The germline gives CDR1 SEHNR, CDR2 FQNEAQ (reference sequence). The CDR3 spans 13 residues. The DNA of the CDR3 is TGTGCCAGCAGCTTTACAGGGGTTTACGAGCAGTACTTC. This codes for CASSFTGVYEQYF.